This TCR beta chain originates from a study of cytomegalovirus exposure and HLA in healthy donors. The donors belonged to the approximately 120-subject validation cohort, separate from the roughly 650-subject first cohort. General study findings and limits: Among TCR beta chains, those listed as cytomegalovirus-associated numbered some 160.

This clone was detected once. Its antigen is still unknown. TCRdb's copy holds only in-frame clones and misses some; the assay was immunoSEQ multiplex PCR. Among 120,000 or so clones listed, approximately 90% were seen once. Source material: PBMCs. This TCR was recovered from a woman under 30 in good health and CMV-seronegative.

CDR3 nucleotides: TGCGCCAGCAGTGTCCCGCGGGGGAGCTACGAGCAGTACTTC. It translates to CASSVPRGSYEQYF. J is TRBJ2-7 and V is TRBV10-2; 7 bases line up with TRBD2. CDR3 length equals 14 residues. Per germline, CDR1 WSHSY and CDR2 SAAADI. Trimming at V came to 4 bases and at J to 3 bases, leaving 6 bases not matched to a gene.